The 21 T cell receptor beta chains listed next were all sequenced from one sample in a study of blood T cell repertoires in COVID-19. Libraries were prepared by immunoSEQ multiplex PCR; TCRdb keeps only in-frame clonotypes and omits some of them. The repertoire holds 300,000 to 350,000 clones, with roughly 88% as singletons. The sample consisted of peripheral blood. The receptors were sampled from a woman in her twenties or thirties with COVID-19, enrolled during active disease.

The V gene is TRBV6-5, the J gene TRBJ1-3, with no clear D. V lost 5 bases and J lost 2, with 10 bases in between. Germline CDR1 reads MNHEY; CDR2 reads SVGAGI. The CDR3 loop spans 14 amino acids. CDR3 sequence reads: CASSPRRAGNTIYF. CDR3 DNA sequence: TGTGCCAGCAGTCCGAGGAGGGCTGGAAACACCATATATTTT.

V gene TRBV14 combines with J gene TRBJ2-5; D ambiguous. The V end was cut by 1 base, the J end by 5 bases, with 8 bases between. Germline lookup yields CDR1 SGHDN and CDR2 FVKESK. This CDR3 region has 13 residues. CDR3 coding DNA: TGTGCCAGCAGCCAAGGAGGATCGGAGACCCAGTACTTC. Translating it yields CASSQGGSETQYF.

The rearrangement joins TRBV7-6 to TRBJ2-1; tentatively, D is TRBD1 (6 bases). This CDR3 spans 17 amino acids. Germline CDR1 and CDR2: SGHVS and FNYEAQ. With 0 bases removed from V and 8 bases from J, the gap between germline ends came to 20 bases. CDR3 sequence (DNA): TGTGCCAGCAGCTTAGCGAAGACAGGCCGGCTAGGAGATGAGCAGTTCTTC. It yields the protein CASSLAKTGRLGDEQFF.

This clone was picked up one time. V gene TRBV7-2 combines with J gene TRBJ2-1; D is possibly TRBD2 (6 bases). The CDR3 contains 13 residues. Between the trimmed V and J ends, which lost 4 bases and 3 bases, there was a span of 7 bases. Germline loops: CDR1 SGHTA, CDR2 FQGNSA. The chain's CDR3 is CASSWDFYNEQFF. In DNA, the CDR3 is TGTGCCAGCAGCTGGGACTTCTACAATGAGCAGTTCTTC. Using reference TRBV7-2 and TRBJ2-1 for the parts outside the CDR3, the full variable domain is GAGVSQSPSNKVTEKGKDVELRCDPISGHTALYWYRQSLGQGLEFLIYFQGNSAPDKSGLPSDRFSAERTGGSVSTLTIQRTQQEDSAVYLCASSWDFYNEQFFGPGTRLTVL.

The V gene is TRBV10-3, the J gene TRBJ1-2; D gene uncertain. The CDR3 loop spans 11 amino acids. Between the trimmed V and J ends, which lost 3 bases and 4 bases, there was a span of 3 bases. Looked up from germline, CDR1 is ENHRY and CDR2 is SYGVKD. The CDR3 region has the DNA TGTGCCATCAGTGACAGCTATGGCTACACCTTC. It codes for CAISDSYGYTF.

V gene TRBV27 combines with J gene TRBJ2-1, with 8 bases identical to TRBD2. The V gene's germline CDR1 is MNHEY and CDR2 SMNVEV (reference sequence). After removal of 3 bases from V and 4 bases from J, the junction contained 2 bases not matched to a gene. The CDR3 extends over 14 amino acids. The CDR3 reads CASSFQREYNEQFF. CDR3 bases: TGTGCCAGCAGTTTTCAGCGGGAGTACAATGAGCAGTTCTTC.

The chain joins TRBV6-1 to TRBJ1-1; 10 bases map to TRBD1. Germline CDR1 and CDR2: MNHNS and SASEGT. V lost 1 base and J lost 6; bases outside the gene matches: 2. The CDR3 is 14 residues long. The CDR3 sequence: CASSEGDRGAEAFF. CDR3 coding DNA: TGTGCCAGCAGTGAAGGGGACAGGGGCGCTGAAGCTTTCTTT.

The V call is TRBV27, the J call TRBJ1-5; 11 bases line up with TRBD1. This CDR3 is built from 15 residues. Unmatched junction bases numbered 6, after V lost 4 bases and J lost 7 bases. Germline lookup yields CDR1 MNHEY and CDR2 SMNVEV (reference sequence). The CDR3 DNA is TGTGCCAGCAGTTCGGCCGGGACAGGGGGACAGCCCCAGCATTTT. Amino acids: CASSSAGTGGQPQHF.

The chain recombines TRBV5-1 with TRBJ2-7, with D perhaps TRBD1 (6 bases). V lost 0 bases, J lost 5 bases, and 9 bases lay in between. The germline V gene encodes CDR1 SGHRS and CDR2 YFSETQ. CDR3 length: 13 amino acids. CDR3 coding DNA: TGCGCCAGCAGCTTGGCCAGGGGTGACGAGCAGTACTTC. This sequence encodes CASSLARGDEQYF.

The gene calls are TRBV19 and TRBJ2-3; D is unresolved. V gave up 7 bases and J gave up 6 bases, with 17 bases separating them. The CDR3 runs 14 residues. CDR1 and CDR2 (germline): LNHDA, SQIVND (reference sequence). CDR3 coding DNA: TGTGCCAGTACCCCGGGTACTACGCTTGATACGCAGTATTTT. Translation: CASTPGTTLDTQYF.

The chain recombines TRBV27 with TRBJ1-3, with a weak D call TRBD1 (5 bases). This CDR3 contains 15 residues. CDR1 is MNHEY, CDR2 SMNVEV, per germline (reference sequence). V shed 0 bases and J shed 2 bases, with 8 bases lying between them. The CDR3 spells CASSLSRQPGNTIYF. CDR3 nucleotides: TGTGCCAGCAGTTTATCCCGACAGCCTGGAAACACCATATATTTT.

The V gene is TRBV6-1, the J gene TRBJ1-1, with TRBD1 as a possible D gene (6 bases). This CDR3 spans 17 amino acids. V was clipped by 3 bases and J by 0 bases, with 17 bases between them. Germline lookup yields CDR1 MNHNS and CDR2 SASEGT. The CDR3 DNA follows: TGTGCCAGCAGTGAGGGACACGCCTCTCTCATGAACACTGAAGCTTTCTTT. Its translation is CASSEGHASLMNTEAFF.

The chain employs TRBV19 and TRBJ2-2, with TRBD2 matching over 7 bases. Germline V gene data show CDR1 as LNHDA and CDR2 as SQIVND (reference sequence). The CDR3 has 18 residues. J was trimmed by 3 bases and V by 5 bases; bases with no gene match: 15. CDR3 residues: CASSASRGRAAYTGELFF. The CDR3 DNA is TGTGCCAGTAGTGCCTCTCGGGGGAGGGCCGCGTACACCGGGGAGCTGTTTTTT.

The chain employs TRBV3-1 (or the pseudogene TRBV3-2) and TRBJ2-5, with D possibly TRBD2 on 5 matching bases. V dropped 0 bases and J dropped 4 bases, with 12 bases sitting between them. The CDR3 spans 15 residues. Germline-derived CDR1 and CDR2 are LGHDT and YNNKEL (reference sequence). CDR3 loop: CASSQEMGGGETQYF. CDR3 nucleotide sequence: TGTGCCAGCAGCCAAGAAATGGGTGGAGGAGAGACCCAGTACTTC.

J is TRBJ1-2 and V is TRBV5-1; D uncertain. This CDR3 has 14 amino acids. Germline V gives CDR1 SGHRS, CDR2 YFSETQ. V was pared by 0 bases and J by 4 bases, with 10 bases between. The CDR3 DNA follows: TGCGCCAGCAGCTTGGATCAGGCTGGCTATGGCTACACCTTC. This codes for CASSLDQAGYGYTF.

This clone was counted a single time. This rearrangement joins TRBV6-5 to TRBJ1-3; 8 positions agree with TRBD1. Germline CDR1 reads MNHEY; CDR2 reads SVGAGI. V shed 10 bases, J shed 4 bases, and the junction held 6 bases outside the gene matches. This CDR3 spans 13 amino acids. CDR3 loop: CATQGAVGNTIYF. The DNA of the CDR3 is TGTGCCACTCAGGGGGCGGTGGGAAACACCATATATTTT.

The rearrangement uses TRBV27 and TRBJ1-5, with D tentatively TRBD1 (5 bases). Germline V lookup: CDR1 MNHEY, CDR2 SMNVEV (reference sequence). The CDR3 is made up of 15 amino acids. The V end was cut by 1 base, the J end by 6 bases, with 13 bases between. CDR3 DNA sequence: TGTGCCAGCAGTTTATTGGGCAGGGTAGGTCAGCCCCAGCATTTT. Protein sequence: CASSLLGRVGQPQHF.

The CDR3 loop reads CASSPRQLVHSPLHF. In DNA, the CDR3 is TGTGCCAGCAGCCCGAGACAGTTAGTCCATTCACCCCTCCACTTT. The V call is TRBV9, the J call TRBJ1-6, with D possibly being TRBD1 (5 bases). The ends were cut back, 4 bases at V and 8 bases at J, with 16 bases in the middle. Germline CDR1 and CDR2: SGDLS and YYNGEE. This CDR3 region has 15 residues.

The chain carries TRBV5-1 and TRBJ2-7; D is perhaps TRBD1 (5 bases). Germline CDR1 reads SGHRS; CDR2 reads YFSETQ. The CDR3 extends over 18 amino acids. Trimming pared 2 bases from V and 4 bases from J, leaving 25 bases between. Written as DNA, the CDR3 is TGCGCCAGCAGCTTTCTATATACCGAGAGCAGGGATCGTTACGAGCAGTACTTC. It codes for CASSFLYTESRDRYEQYF.

This chain uses TRBV5-4 with TRBJ2-5, with 9 bases matching TRBD2. The junction had 7 bases not matched to a gene; V was cut back by 5 bases and J by 2 bases. Per germline, CDR1 SGHNT and CDR2 YYREEE (reference sequence). The length of the CDR3 is 15 residues. CDR3 nucleotides: TGTGCCAGCAGTCTTAGCGGGAGTCCTCAAGAGACCCAGTACTTC. Residues: CASSLSGSPQETQYF.

The V and J genes are TRBV29-1 and TRBJ2-7; D uncertain. Trimming pared 5 bases from V and 2 bases from J, leaving 10 bases between. There are 12 residues in the CDR3. The V gene's germline CDR1 is SQVTM and CDR2 ANQGSEA. The DNA for the CDR3 is TGCAGCGTTTTTGACACTGCCTACGAGCAGTACTTC. Protein sequence: CSVFDTAYEQYF.